At least ten counts were recorded for the clone carrying this TCR beta chain. Its antigen is unknown. The CDR3 extends over 14 amino acids. Between the trimmed V and J ends, which lost 3 bases and 0 bases, there was a span of 8 bases. Germline V gene lookup returns CDR1 ENHRY and CDR2 SYGVKD. The sample originates from a study of human T cells and chemical hapten exposure. Across the whole study: For sensitization, 2% DPC was applied to a 2 cm by 2 cm patch of upper inner arm skin. The cohort included alopecia areata under or over 50% scalp, totalis and universalis. The study, taken as a whole, reports: The study found expanded TCRs formed significantly more large CDR3 similarity clusters than controls.

Via MiXCR, TCRdb re-called the RACE reads, giving one row per CDR3 protein. Here the sample spans around 380,000 distinct CDR3 sequences, around 5% being singletons. Time point given: patch test 1, 2 weeks after DPC sensitization. Regarding treatment: therapeutic diphenylcyclopropenone sensitization with weekly scalp DPC. The study drew its donors from alopecia patients who were 18 to 70 years old and suitable for DPC. The source material was whole blood, sampled in connection with sensitization to the hapten diphenylcyclopropenone (DPC). The chain uses TRBV10-3 and TRBJ1-2, with D unresolved. The TCR was taken from a woman between 45 and 65 years old with alopecia areata. Some clones in this sample may be carry-over from other donors' samples. CDR3 nucleotides: TGTGCCATCAGTGACGGCAGTTCTAACTATGGCTACACCTTC. Its translation is CAISDGSSNYGYTF.